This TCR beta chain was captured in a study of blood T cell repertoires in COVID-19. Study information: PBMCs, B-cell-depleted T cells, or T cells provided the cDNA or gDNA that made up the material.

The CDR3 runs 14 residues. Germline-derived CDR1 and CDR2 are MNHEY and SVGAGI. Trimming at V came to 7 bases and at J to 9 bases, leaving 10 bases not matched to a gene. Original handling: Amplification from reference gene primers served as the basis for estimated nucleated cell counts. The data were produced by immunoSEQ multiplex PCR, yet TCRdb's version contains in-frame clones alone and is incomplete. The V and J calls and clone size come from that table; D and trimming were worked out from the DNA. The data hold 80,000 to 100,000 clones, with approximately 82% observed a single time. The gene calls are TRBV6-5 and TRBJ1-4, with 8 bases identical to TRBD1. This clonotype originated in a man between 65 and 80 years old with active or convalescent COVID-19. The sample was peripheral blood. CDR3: CASIWDRNCQKLFF. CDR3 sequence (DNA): TGTGCCAGCATCTGGGACAGGAATTGCCAAAAACTGTTTTTT.